The rows below give T cell receptor beta chains drawn from one sample of a study of HIV-infected patients and healthy controls. In TCRdb, the 5' RACE reads were re-called with MiXCR into one record per CDR3 protein. Altogether some 5,500 distinct CDR3 sequences are present, more than 8% being singletons, with the ten largest covering 15% to 20%. Sequences were derived from blood, sampled before antiretroviral therapy. These receptors originate from an adult with HIV infection. CDR3s include the opening cysteine and the closing phenylalanine or tryptophan. Each record gives: D gene, V gene, clone size, J gene, CDR3 DNA, CDR3 protein. The D gene is left open where the match is weak. Rows give clone size only sometimes, using once, few, many, or a class for an expanded clone.

d_gene: -
v_gene: TRBV2
abundance: medium-sized
j_gene: TRBJ2-3
CDR3nt: TGTGCCAGCAACTTTGGAGGCAGAGCTAGCACAGATACGCAGTATTTT
CDR3aa: CASNFGGRASTDTQYF

d_gene: TRBD2
v_gene: TRBV2
abundance: medium-sized
j_gene: TRBJ2-5
CDR3nt: TGTGCCAGCAGCCTAGCGGGGCCCCAAGAGACCCAGTACTTC
CDR3aa: CASSLAGPQETQYF

d_gene: TRBD2
v_gene: TRBV5-6
abundance: medium-sized
j_gene: TRBJ2-1
CDR3nt: TGTGCCAGCAACGAGCTTGGATCGGCGGGAGTTTCCCATCAGTTCTTC
CDR3aa: CASNELGSAGVSHQFF

d_gene: TRBD1
v_gene: TRBV5-1
abundance: many
j_gene: TRBJ2-5
CDR3nt: TGCGCCAGCAGCTTCGGACAGGGGAGGGAGACCCAGTACTTC
CDR3aa: CASSFGQGRETQYF

d_gene: -
v_gene: TRBV10-3
abundance: many
j_gene: TRBJ2-2
CDR3nt: TGTGCCTCTTCTGGGGGCCGGACTAACACCGGGGAGCTGTTTTTT
CDR3aa: CASSGGRTNTGELFF

d_gene: -
v_gene: TRBV6-5
abundance: many
j_gene: TRBJ2-2
CDR3nt: TGTGCCAGCAGTTACTTTGGGACGAACACCGGGGAGCTGTTTTTT
CDR3aa: CASSYFGTNTGELFF

d_gene: -
v_gene: TRBV30
abundance: many
j_gene: TRBJ2-2
CDR3nt: TGTGCCTGGGTCACCGGGACACTAGCTTTTAAGAACACCGGGGAGCTGTTTTTT
CDR3aa: CAWVTGTLAFKNTGELFF

d_gene: TRBD1
v_gene: TRBV5-1
abundance: medium-sized
j_gene: TRBJ2-3
CDR3nt: TGCGCCAGCAGGCCCACAGGGGCAGATACGCAGTATTTT
CDR3aa: CASRPTGADTQYF

d_gene: -
v_gene: TRBV20-1
abundance: medium-sized
j_gene: TRBJ2-3
CDR3nt: TGCAGTGCTAGAGTCAACAAATTGGTCCCAGATACGCAGTATTTT
CDR3aa: CSARVNKLVPDTQYF

d_gene: TRBD1
v_gene: TRBV28
abundance: many
j_gene: TRBJ2-5
CDR3nt: TGTGCCAGCAGTGCCCGACAGGGCTTCAAAGAGACCCAGTACTTC
CDR3aa: CASSARQGFKETQYF

d_gene: -
v_gene: TRBV5-5
abundance: many
j_gene: TRBJ2-2
CDR3nt: TGTGCCAGCAGCTTGGTGTCTAATGCACCCGGGGAGCTGTTTTTT
CDR3aa: CASSLVSNAPGELFF

d_gene: -
v_gene: TRBV10-1
abundance: medium-sized
j_gene: TRBJ2-2
CDR3nt: TGCGCCACTATGGAAGGGGGGCTAGCCGGGGAGCTGTTTTTT
CDR3aa: CATMEGGLAGELFF

d_gene: -
v_gene: TRBV29-1
abundance: medium-sized
j_gene: TRBJ2-3
CDR3nt: TGCAGCGTGGCAGAGGAGACGCAGTATTTT
CDR3aa: CSVAEETQYF

d_gene: TRBD2
v_gene: TRBV12-3/TRBV12-4
abundance: medium-sized
j_gene: TRBJ2-1
CDR3nt: TGTGCCAGCAGAATAACTAGCGGGAGGGCCAATGAGCAGTTCTTC
CDR3aa: CASRITSGRANEQFF

d_gene: -
v_gene: TRBV5-8
abundance: -
j_gene: TRBJ1-5
CDR3nt: TGTGCCAGCAGCTTAGGGACGGTAGAATCGCAGCCCCAGCATTTT
CDR3aa: CASSLGTVESQPQHF

d_gene: TRBD1
v_gene: TRBV25-1
abundance: medium-sized
j_gene: TRBJ2-1
CDR3nt: TGTGCCAGCATGGGGACAGGGGGAAGCAATGAGCAGTTCTTC
CDR3aa: CASMGTGGSNEQFF

d_gene: -
v_gene: TRBV29-1
abundance: many
j_gene: TRBJ1-1
CDR3nt: TGCAGCGTTGCACGTTCGGCAGGAGGTACTGAAGCTTTCTTT
CDR3aa: CSVARSAGGTEAFF

d_gene: -
v_gene: TRBV5-6
abundance: -
j_gene: TRBJ2-3
CDR3nt: TGTGCCAGCGGCTTGGACCAAAGGAGCACAGATACGCAGTATTTT
CDR3aa: CASGLDQRSTDTQYF

d_gene: TRBD1
v_gene: TRBV25-1
abundance: medium-sized
j_gene: TRBJ2-5
CDR3nt: TGTGCCAGCAGTGCCTTGTCCGGACAGGGGAGCCAAGAGACCCAGTACTTC
CDR3aa: CASSALSGQGSQETQYF

d_gene: -
v_gene: TRBV25-1
abundance: many
j_gene: TRBJ1-2
CDR3nt: TGTGCCAGCAGTGACCACCCTCTTGACTTTAACTATGGCTACACCTTC
CDR3aa: CASSDHPLDFNYGYTF

d_gene: -
v_gene: TRBV10-3
abundance: many
j_gene: TRBJ1-1
CDR3nt: TGTGCCATCTCCGGGGGAGCGGTGAACACTGAAGCTTTCTTT
CDR3aa: CAISGGAVNTEAFF

d_gene: -
v_gene: TRBV24-1
abundance: many
j_gene: TRBJ2-2
CDR3nt: TGTGCCACCGGGAGGACCCATGGGTTAACCGGGGAGCTGTTTTTT
CDR3aa: CATGRTHGLTGELFF

d_gene: TRBD2
v_gene: TRBV20-1
abundance: many
j_gene: TRBJ2-1
CDR3nt: TGCAGTGCTAGAGTGCTGGGTCTAGCGGCAACGTACAATGAGCAGTTCTTC
CDR3aa: CSARVLGLAATYNEQFF

d_gene: -
v_gene: TRBV7-7
abundance: large
j_gene: TRBJ2-1
CDR3nt: TGTGCCAGCAGCTTAGACGTCCCCTGGCAGGGTCAGGGGAATGAGCAGTTCTTC
CDR3aa: CASSLDVPWQGQGNEQFF

d_gene: -
v_gene: TRBV20-1
abundance: medium-sized
j_gene: TRBJ1-1
CDR3nt: TGCAGTGCTAGAGATCGACAGTGGGAGAGAGAAGCTTTCTTT
CDR3aa: CSARDRQWEREAFF

d_gene: -
v_gene: TRBV7-7
abundance: -
j_gene: TRBJ2-1
CDR3nt: TGTGCCAGCAGCTTAGCGGACAGCCCCTACAATGAGCAGTTCTTC
CDR3aa: CASSLADSPYNEQFF

d_gene: -
v_gene: TRBV30
abundance: -
j_gene: TRBJ1-6
CDR3nt: TGTGCCTGGAGTGTCGGGGCCTTACGTTCACCCCTCCACTTT
CDR3aa: CAWSVGALRSPLHF